This T cell receptor (beta chain) was identified in a study of blood T cell repertoires in COVID-19. Overall study: Donors in the United States, Italy and Spain gave samples during acute or convalescent COVID-19. T cells, B-cell-depleted T cells, or PBMCs provided the cDNA or gDNA that served as material.

Per the study methods: It was from reference gene primer amplification that nucleated cell counts were estimated. Generated by immunoSEQ multiplex PCR, the TCRdb table keeps only in-frame clones and is missing some. V and J calls and clone size are copied from that table; D and trimming were computed from the DNA. The sample holds approximately 29,000 clones, approximately 88% seen once. This CDR3 comprises 13 residues. Germline values: CDR1 MGHDK, CDR2 SYGVNS. The V end was cut by 6 bases, the J end by 2 bases, with 8 bases between. The V call is TRBV25-1, the J call TRBJ2-1; D may be TRBD2 (5 bases). The TCR was taken from a man in his 70s with active COVID-19. Sequenced material: peripheral blood. CDR3 nucleotides: TGTGCCAGCAGAAATAGCGCCTACAATGAGCAGTTCTTC. It codes for CASRNSAYNEQFF.